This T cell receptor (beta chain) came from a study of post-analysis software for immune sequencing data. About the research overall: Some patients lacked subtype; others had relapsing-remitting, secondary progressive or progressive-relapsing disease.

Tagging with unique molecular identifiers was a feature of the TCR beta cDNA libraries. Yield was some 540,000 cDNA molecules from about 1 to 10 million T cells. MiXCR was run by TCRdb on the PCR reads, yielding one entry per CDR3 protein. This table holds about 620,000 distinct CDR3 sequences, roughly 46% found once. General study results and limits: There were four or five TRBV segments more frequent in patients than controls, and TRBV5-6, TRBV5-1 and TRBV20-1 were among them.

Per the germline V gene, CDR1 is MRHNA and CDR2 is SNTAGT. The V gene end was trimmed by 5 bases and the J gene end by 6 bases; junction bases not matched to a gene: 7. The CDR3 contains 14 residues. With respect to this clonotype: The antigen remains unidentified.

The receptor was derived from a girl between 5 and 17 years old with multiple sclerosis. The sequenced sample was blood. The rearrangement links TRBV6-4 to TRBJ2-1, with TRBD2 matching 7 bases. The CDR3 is CASSRLAQANEQFF. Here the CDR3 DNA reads TGTGCCAGCAGTAGACTAGCCCAGGCCAATGAGCAGTTCTTC.